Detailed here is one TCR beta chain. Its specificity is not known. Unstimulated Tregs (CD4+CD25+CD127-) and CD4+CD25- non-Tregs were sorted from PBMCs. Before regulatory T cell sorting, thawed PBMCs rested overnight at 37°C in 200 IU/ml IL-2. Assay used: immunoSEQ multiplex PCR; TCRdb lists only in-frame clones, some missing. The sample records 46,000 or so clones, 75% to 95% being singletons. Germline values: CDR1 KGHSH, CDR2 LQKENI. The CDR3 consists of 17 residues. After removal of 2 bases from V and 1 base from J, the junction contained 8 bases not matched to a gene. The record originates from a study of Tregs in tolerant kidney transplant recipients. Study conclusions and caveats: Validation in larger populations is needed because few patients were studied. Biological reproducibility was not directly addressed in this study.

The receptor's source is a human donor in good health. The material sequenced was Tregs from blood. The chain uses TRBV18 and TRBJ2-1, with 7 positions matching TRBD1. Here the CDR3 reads CASSPVDRWDSYNEQFF. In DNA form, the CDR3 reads TGTGCCAGCTCACCAGTGGACAGGTGGGATTCCTACAATGAGCAGTTCTTC.